This TCR beta chain is from a study of beta chain features in type 1 diabetes. Study overall: Across all samples, about 100,000,000 sorted cells were examined. Study-wide points: In type 1 diabetes patients, VDJ junctions had fewer insertions; deletions at these junctions were more frequent. Moderately but significantly shorter TCRB CDR3s were found in Type 1 diabetes patients in all four CD4+ subsets.

The entirety of the isolated RNA underwent reverse transcription, so expressed TCRB transcripts were sequenced. TCRdb's table, derived via immunoSEQ multiplex PCR, lists solely in-frame clones and lacks some. The top ten clones hold 0.0095% to 0.011% of a sample with roughly 340,000 clones, roughly 12% of them seen once. Every donor had blood drawn once into heparin, around 120 mL on average. By way of CD45RO/CCR7/CD25/CD127/CD95/CD27, the CD4+ regulatory, stem cell-like memory, central memory and naive cells were sorted. Note on this clone: The antigen remains undetermined.

Germline CDR1 is PRHDT and CDR2 is FYEKMQ (reference sequence). The V gene end was trimmed by 5 bases and the J gene end by 8 bases; junction bases not matched to a gene: 5. The CDR3 extends over 13 amino acids. This receptor was identified in a woman aged 18-29 years with type 1 diabetes. V usage is TRBV13 and J usage is TRBJ2-1, with 8 bases aligning to TRBD2. Sequenced input: naive CD4+ T cells from blood. CDR3 nucleotide sequence: TGTGCCAGCAGCCAGCGGGGGTTCGATGAGCAGTTCTTC. Encoded protein: CASSQRGFDEQFF.